One and the same sample provided the 14 T cell receptor beta chains below, sequenced in a study of neurological immune-mediated disorders. TCRdb reprocessed the 5' RACE reads with MiXCR, giving one entry per CDR3 protein. The table has tens of thousands of distinct CDR3 sequences, about 14% seen once. The specimen was CD4+ T cells from blood. These receptors all stem from a woman aged 55 to 70 with HTLV-1-associated myelopathy (HAM/TSP).

This clonotype was picked up many times. The J gene is TRBJ1-5, the V gene TRBV4-2; D is uncertain. This CDR3 has 16 residues. Germline loops: CDR1 LGHNA, CDR2 YNFKEQ. Trimming cost V 5 bases and J 0 bases, with 14 bases left between them. CDR3 region: CASSKGYGDSNQPQHF. The CDR3, as DNA: TGTGCCAGCAGCAAGGGCTACGGGGATAGCAATCAGCCCCAGCATTTT.

In this sample, this clonotype turned up many times. V gene TRBV5-1 combines with J gene TRBJ1-1; no firm D call. Between the trimmed V and J ends, which lost 4 bases and 1 base, there was a span of 14 bases. Germline assignment: CDR1 SGHRS and CDR2 YFSETQ. The CDR3 extends over 15 amino acids. As DNA, the CDR3 is TGCGCCAGCAGCACCGGGCCCCACCCGAACACTGAAGCTTTCTTT. Residues: CASSTGPHPNTEAFF.

This clonotype was detected ten times or more. This chain connects TRBV20-1 to TRBJ2-1; the match to TRBD1 covers 7 bases. Germline lookup yields CDR1 DFQATT and CDR2 SNEGSKA (reference sequence). CDR3 length: 13 residues. CDR3 DNA: TGCAGCGCAGGGGGAGCGAACTACAATGAGCAGTTCTTC. Translation gives CSAGGANYNEQFF.

The chain uses TRBV2 and TRBJ2-1; 12 bases align to TRBD2. The CDR3 totals 16 residues. The J segment lost 6 bases and the V segment lost 6 bases, leaving 9 bases of the junction unmatched. Germline V CDR1 and CDR2: SNHLY, FYNNEI. The CDR3 region is CASRRLAGAASNEQFF. The CDR3 coding sequence is TGTGCCAGCAGGCGACTAGCGGGGGCCGCGTCCAATGAGCAGTTCTTC.

This clonotype was recorded many times. The chain uses TRBV20-1 and TRBJ2-7; 9 bases are shared with TRBD2. CDR3 size: 16 residues. V was clipped by 2 bases and J by 4 bases; unmatched bases: 12. Per the germline V gene, CDR1 is DFQATT and CDR2 is SNEGSKA (reference sequence). The CDR3: CSARSLQSGGRYEQYF. CDR3 nucleotide sequence: TGCAGTGCTAGATCCCTTCAGAGCGGGGGGCGGTACGAGCAGTACTTC.

The table lists this clonotype with many counts. The V and J genes are TRBV14 and TRBJ1-2; TRBD1 aligns across 8 bases. The CDR3 covers 15 residues. CDR1 is SGHDN, CDR2 FVKESK, per germline. The junction had 12 bases not matched to a gene; V was cut back by 4 bases and J by 8 bases. CDR3: CASSRDRGREIGYTF. For the CDR3, the DNA is TGTGCCAGCAGCCGAGACAGGGGCCGCGAGATCGGCTACACCTTC.

Many counts were recorded for this clonotype. This chain uses TRBV10-3 with TRBJ1-5; 9 bases map to TRBD1. Germline lookup yields CDR1 ENHRY and CDR2 SYGVKD. The CDR3 has 13 residues. Unmatched junction bases numbered 2, after V lost 6 bases and J lost 5 bases. CDR3 bases: TGTGCCATCAGCCGGGACAGGGATCAGCCCCAGCATTTT. This codes for CAISRDRDQPQHF.

Many counts were recorded for this clonotype. This chain uses TRBV10-3 with TRBJ2-1; D unresolved. There are 15 residues in the CDR3. Germline V gene data show CDR1 as ENHRY and CDR2 as SYGVKD. The V gene lost 7 bases and the J gene lost 3 bases, with 16 bases spanning the gap. For the CDR3, the DNA is TGTGCCATCAAATCGCCCCTGGAAGGCTACAATGAGCAGTTCTTC. It is translated as CAIKSPLEGYNEQFF.

In DNA, the CDR3 is TGTGCCAGCAGCTTAACTTTCCCCGGGACAGGGGAGTATTTT. It codes for CASSLTFPGTGEYF. J is TRBJ2-3 and V is TRBV11-1; 10 positions agree with TRBD1. The CDR3 is 14 amino acids. CDR1 SGHAT and CDR2 FQDESV come from the germline V gene (reference sequence). The junction had 9 bases not matched to a gene; V was cut back by 2 bases and J by 13 bases.

This clonotype turned up a few times. V and J are TRBV5-1 and TRBJ2-3, with D uncertain. The V end lost 3 bases, the J end lost 9 bases, and 14 bases lay between the germline ends. The CDR3 totals 13 residues. Germline values: CDR1 SGHRS, CDR2 YFSETQ. DNA of the CDR3: TGCGCCAGCAGCTACGAGGACCTGGGGACGCAGTATTTT. Amino acid sequence: CASSYEDLGTQYF.

The chain carries TRBV18 and TRBJ1-2; D gene unclear. There are 14 residues in the CDR3. The germline V gene encodes CDR1 KGHSH and CDR2 LQKENI. With 6 bases removed from V and 7 bases from J, the gap between germline ends came to 18 bases. The CDR3 region has the DNA TGTGCCAGCTCCCATGACATCGACGAGGGTGGCTACACCTTC. Residues: CASSHDIDEGGYTF.

This clonotype was counted at least ten times. The V call is TRBV7-2, the J call TRBJ2-5, with a tentative D call TRBD2 (6 bases). V was pared by 4 bases and J by 3 bases, with 21 bases between. CDR3 size: 17 residues. The germline CDR1 and CDR2 sequences are SGHTA and FQGNSA. CDR3 sequence reads: CASSSRGRGIWEETQYF. CDR3 bases: TGTGCCAGCAGCTCGAGGGGACGGGGGATATGGGAAGAGACCCAGTACTTC.

This chain joins TRBV18 and TRBJ1-1; D unresolved. V was clipped by 3 bases and J by 1 base, with 9 bases between them. The CDR3 spans 14 residues. Per the germline V gene, CDR1 is KGHSH and CDR2 is LQKENI. This CDR3 reads CASSPQRQNTEAFF. The CDR3 bases are TGTGCCAGCTCACCTCAAAGACAGAACACTGAAGCTTTCTTT.

This clonotype has a handful of counts. V is TRBV7-9 and J is TRBJ1-1; D is ambiguous. The V gene lost 2 bases and the J gene lost 2 bases, with 6 bases spanning the gap. The germline V gene has CDR1 SEHNR and CDR2 FQNEAQ (reference sequence). The CDR3 has 13 residues. The CDR3 DNA reads TGTGCCAGCAGCTTACAGACTAACACTGAAGCTTTCTTT. Protein product: CASSLQTNTEAFF.